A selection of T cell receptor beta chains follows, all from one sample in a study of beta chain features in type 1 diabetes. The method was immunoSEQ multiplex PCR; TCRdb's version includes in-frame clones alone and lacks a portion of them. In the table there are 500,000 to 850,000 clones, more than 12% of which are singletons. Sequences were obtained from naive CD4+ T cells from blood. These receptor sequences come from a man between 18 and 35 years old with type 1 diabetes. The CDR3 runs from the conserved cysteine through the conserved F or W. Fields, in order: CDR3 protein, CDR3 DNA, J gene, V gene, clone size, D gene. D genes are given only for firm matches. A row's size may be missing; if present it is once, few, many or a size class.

CDR3: CASSRPGTNTEAFF; DNA: TGTGCCAGCAGCCGACCCGGGACGAACACTGAAGCTTTCTTT; J: TRBJ1-1; V: TRBV7-2; size: few; D: NA
CDR3: CAISGFGDRDTGELFF; DNA: TGTGCCATCAGTGGATTCGGAGACAGGGACACCGGGGAGCTGTTTTTT; J: TRBJ2-2; V: TRBV10-3; size: few; D: TRBD1
CDR3: CASSLAAASYGYTF; DNA: TGCGCCAGCAGCTTGGCCGCGGCCTCCTATGGCTACACCTTC; J: TRBJ1-2; V: TRBV5-1; size: NA; D: NA
CDR3: CASSVVGAVNTEAFF; DNA: TGTGCCAGCAGCGTAGTGGGGGCGGTGAACACTGAAGCTTTCTTT; J: TRBJ1-1; V: TRBV9; size: NA; D: NA
CDR3: CASSSIAGGPYEQYF; DNA: TGCGCCAGCAGCTCAATAGCGGGAGGGCCCTACGAGCAGTACTTC; J: TRBJ2-7; V: TRBV5-1; size: NA; D: TRBD2
CDR3: CASSPGEASEQTQYF; DNA: TGTGCCAGCTCACCAGGGGAGGCCTCCGAACAGACCCAGTACTTC; J: TRBJ2-5; V: TRBV18; size: NA; D: NA
CDR3: CSATGISTQYF; DNA: TGCAGTGCAACGGGGATCAGTACGCAGTATTTT; J: TRBJ2-3; V: TRBV20-1; size: NA; D: NA
CDR3: CASSYGPSYEQYF; DNA: TGTGCCAGCAGTTACGGCCCGTCCTACGAGCAGTACTTC; J: TRBJ2-7; V: TRBV6-5; size: NA; D: NA
CDR3: CASSSAGTSGNEQFF; DNA: TGCGCCAGCAGCTCCGCCGGGACTAGCGGCAATGAGCAGTTCTTC; J: TRBJ2-1; V: TRBV5-1; size: NA; D: TRBD2
CDR3: CSVPSATNEKLFF; DNA: TGCAGCGTCCCATCGGCAACTAATGAAAAACTGTTTTTT; J: TRBJ1-4; V: TRBV29-1; size: few; D: NA
CDR3: CATQDRPVSHNEQFF; DNA: TGTGCCACGCAGGACCGCCCAGTTAGTCACAATGAGCAGTTCTTC; J: TRBJ2-1; V: TRBV19; size: few; D: NA
CDR3: CATRDYEQYF; DNA: TGTGCCACCCGAGACTACGAGCAGTACTTC; J: TRBJ2-7; V: TRBV10-3; size: few; D: NA
CDR3: CASSLVSSGANVLTF; DNA: TGTGCCAGCAGCTTAGTATCCTCTGGGGCCAACGTCCTGACTTTC; J: TRBJ2-6; V: TRBV7-2; size: NA; D: NA
CDR3: CASSLAAGTSYEQYF; DNA: TGCGCCAGCAGCTTGGCGGCAGGGACCTCCTACGAGCAGTACTTC; J: TRBJ2-7; V: TRBV5-1; size: few; D: NA
CDR3: CASSQSISGNTEAFF; DNA: TGCGCCAGCAGCCAATCGATATCTGGGAACACTGAAGCTTTCTTT; J: TRBJ1-1; V: TRBV5-1; size: few; D: NA
CDR3: CASRDDRGRGSETQYF; DNA: TGTGCCAGCAGGGACGACAGGGGCCGCGGCTCGGAGACCCAGTACTTC; J: TRBJ2-5; V: TRBV19; size: NA; D: TRBD1
CDR3: CASSAGTGSSGTGELFF; DNA: TGTGCCAGCAGTGCAGGGACAGGGTCATCGGGGACCGGGGAGCTGTTTTTT; J: TRBJ2-2; V: TRBV28; size: NA; D: TRBD1
CDR3: CASSSWGNAVTSETQYF; DNA: TGTGCCAGCAGCTCATGGGGGAATGCGGTTACTTCAGAGACCCAGTACTTC; J: TRBJ2-5; V: TRBV7-9; size: NA; D: NA
CDR3: CASSSHRGTGELFF; DNA: TGTGCCAGCAGCTCCCACCGAGGCACCGGGGAGCTGTTTTTT; J: TRBJ2-2; V: TRBV13; size: NA; D: NA
CDR3: CASSQNPAATKNIQYF; DNA: TGTGCCAGCAGCCAAAACCCAGCCGCTACCAAAAACATTCAGTACTTC; J: TRBJ2-4; V: TRBV4-2; size: few; D: NA
CDR3: CASSLGAGYEQYF; DNA: TGTGCCAGCAGCTTAGGGGCGGGCTACGAGCAGTACTTC; J: TRBJ2-7; V: TRBV7-9; size: few; D: NA
CDR3: CASSEPSRANYGYTF; DNA: TGTGCCAGCAGCGAACCGTCGAGAGCTAACTATGGCTACACCTTC; J: TRBJ1-2; V: TRBV7-2; size: NA; D: NA
CDR3: CASSLRQGRYNNEQFF; DNA: TGTGCCAGCAGCTTAAGACAGGGGCGATACAACAATGAGCAGTTCTTC; J: TRBJ2-1; V: TRBV9; size: NA; D: TRBD1
CDR3: CASSPTGYSSYNEQFF; DNA: TGTGCCAGCAGCCCCACGGGTTATAGTTCCTACAATGAGCAGTTCTTC; J: TRBJ2-1; V: TRBV9; size: once; D: NA
CDR3: CASSTSPGTRNTEAFF; DNA: TGTGCCAGCAGCACGAGCCCGGGCACTCGGAACACTGAAGCTTTCTTT; J: TRBJ1-1; V: TRBV7-8; size: few; D: NA